Each of the 27 T cell receptor beta chains below was sequenced from the same sample in a study of low-dose radiotherapy and immunotherapy resistance in tumors. Covering alpha and beta chains, TRAV- and TRBV-specific primers were used for the first-strand cDNA. The authors amplified TCRs for around 20 PCR cycles with a constant-region primer and a V-primer adapter. MiXCR, run by TCRdb on the reads, gives a single entry per CDR3 protein. The sample has about 35,000 distinct CDR3 sequences, less than 25% seen once. The time point here: after trial treatment. Treatment denoted: LDRT plus nivolumab, ipilimumab, low-dose cyclophosphamide and aspirin (RACIN trial). This material consisted of PBMCs, taken after low-dose radiotherapy plus immunotherapy. The receptors derive from a female donor with ovarian cancer.

This clonotype was seen at least ten times. The chain links TRBV20-1 to TRBJ2-3; D not certain. The germline V gene encodes CDR1 DFQATT and CDR2 SNEGSKA (reference sequence). V was clipped by 6 bases and J by 0 bases, with 16 bases between them. The CDR3 has 15 residues. The CDR3 spells CSAPLRAASTDTQYF. In DNA, the CDR3 is TGCAGTGCCCCTCTTCGGGCAGCTAGCACAGATACGCAGTATTTT.

The chain employs TRBV30 and TRBJ2-1; 9 bases map to TRBD1. This CDR3 region has 14 residues. Trimming cost V 3 bases and J 4 bases; bases outside gene matches: 4. From germline, CDR1 is GTSNPN and CDR2 SVGIG (reference sequence). In DNA, the CDR3 is TGTGCCTGGAGGGGACAGGGATCTTACAATGAGCAGTTCTTC. Translating gives CAWRGQGSYNEQFF. Together with reference TRBV30 and TRBJ2-1, the CDR3 gives the full variable domain: SQTIHQWPATLVQPVGSPLSLECTVEGTSNPNLYWYRQAAGRGLQLLFYSVGIGQISSEVPQNLSASRPQDRQFILSSKKLLLSDSGFYLCAWRGQGSYNEQFFGPGTRLTVL.

This clonotype was observed at least ten times. The V and J genes are TRBV4-1 and TRBJ2-7; D might be TRBD2 (7 bases). The CDR3 is made up of 15 amino acids. Trimming stripped 2 bases from V and 2 bases from J, with 13 bases between. Germline lookup yields CDR1 MGHRA and CDR2 YSYEKL. The CDR3 DNA is TGCGCCAGCAGCCAAAAGGGGGGGGGAGCCTACGAGCAGTACTTC. It yields the protein CASSQKGGGAYEQYF.

This clonotype was detected many times. V gene TRBV28 combines with J gene TRBJ1-6; D is undetermined. Germline CDR1 MDHEN, CDR2 SYDVKM. V shed 2 bases and J shed 9 bases, with 14 bases lying between them. The CDR3 covers 15 residues. In DNA form, the CDR3 reads TGTGCCAGCAGTTTACCCTGGGGATCAGGTTCACCCCTCCACTTT. As protein: CASSLPWGSGSPLHF.

By sample fraction, this clonotype is medium-sized (0.01 to 0.1%). The chain has TRBV4-2 and TRBJ2-7; 7 nucleotides align to TRBD1. CDR1 is LGHNA and CDR2 is YNFKEQ in the germline V gene. V lost 4 bases and J lost 1; bases outside the gene matches: 10. This CDR3 contains 16 residues. The CDR3 DNA is TGTGCCAGCAGCCGAGCTGAGGGACAGCTATCCTACGAGCAGTACTTC. This translates into CASSRAEGQLSYEQYF.

There are many counts of this clonotype. The chain uses TRBV29-1 and TRBJ2-5; D gene ambiguous. The CDR3 has 14 residues. Germline CDR1 reads SQVTM; CDR2 reads ANQGSEA. Trimming removed 0 bases from V and 2 bases from J, with 10 bases in between. The chain's CDR3 is CSVEDPADQETQYF. The CDR3 DNA reads as TGCAGCGTTGAAGATCCGGCCGATCAAGAGACCCAGTACTTC.

This clonotype was observed a few times. J is TRBJ2-3 and V is TRBV5-4, with 12 bases identical to TRBD2. J was trimmed by 5 bases and V by 4 bases; bases with no gene match: 8. The germline V gene encodes CDR1 SGHNT and CDR2 YYREEE (reference sequence). The CDR3 is 16 residues long. CDR3 bases: TGTGCCAGCAGCCACAGACTAGCGGGAGACATAGATACGCAGTATTTT. Protein sequence: CASSHRLAGDIDTQYF.

Of note for this clonotype: Only one base separates this from a far larger clonotype, so it likely reflects a read error. The CDR3: CATTIGGNTEAFF. The DNA for the CDR3 is TGTGCCACCACGATAGGGGGGAACACTGAAGCTTTCTTT. The chain joins TRBV13 to TRBJ1-1, with TRBD1 as a possible D gene (6 bases). CDR3 length: 13 amino acids. Looked up from germline, CDR1 is PRHDT and CDR2 is FYEKMQ (reference sequence). The germline V and J ends were trimmed by 10 bases and 1 base, with 13 bases remaining between them.

The rearrangement joins TRBV24-1 to TRBJ2-6, with D hard to call. This CDR3 region has 16 residues. CDR1 and CDR2 from the germline V gene are KGHDR and SFDVKD. With 6 bases removed from V and 2 bases from J, the gap between germline ends came to 13 bases. The CDR3 region has the DNA TGTGCCACCAGTCCTTCTCTCGGCACTGGGGCCAACGTCCTGACTTTC. Its translation is CATSPSLGTGANVLTF.

This clonotype was found a few times. V gene TRBV5-1 combines with J gene TRBJ2-7, with D possibly matching TRBD2 (7 bases). This CDR3 spans 13 amino acids. Per germline, CDR1 SGHRS and CDR2 YFSETQ. The V end was cut by 4 bases, the J end by 2 bases, with 10 bases between. The DNA of the CDR3 is TGCGCCAGCAGCAGGGGGGGGGCCTACGAGCAGTACTTC. Protein sequence: CASSRGGAYEQYF.

This clonotype was counted many times. The J gene is TRBJ2-2, the V gene TRBV15; no reliable D call. The CDR3 loop spans 16 amino acids. Germline V gives CDR1 LNHNV, CDR2 YYDKDF (reference sequence). V dropped 4 bases and J dropped 3 bases, with 15 bases sitting between them. The CDR3 DNA reads as TGTGCCACCAGCATTATAGACACTGTCTACACCGGGGAGCTGTTTTTT. It specifies CATSIIDTVYTGELFF.

This clonotype was detected ten times or more. This chain connects TRBV7-3 to TRBJ2-1, with D maybe TRBD2 (6 bases). CDR3 length equals 17 residues. Germline assignment: CDR1 SGHTA and CDR2 FQGTGA. Trimming took off 1 base at V and 3 bases at J, with 16 bases between the two ends. The CDR3 DNA is TGTGCCAGCAGCTTAAGCGGACCAGCTAGCGACTACAATGAGCAGTTCTTC. Residues: CASSLSGPASDYNEQFF.

This clonotype was picked up many times. The CDR3 here is CASSPRTSMADTQYF. The CDR3 DNA sequence: TGTGCCAGCAGCCCTCGGACTAGTATGGCAGATACGCAGTATTTT. The rearrangement links TRBV7-6 to TRBJ2-3; 7 bases align to TRBD2. CDR3 length: 15 residues. Germline CDR1 is SGHVS and CDR2 is FNYEAQ. Unmatched junction bases numbered 9, after V lost 5 bases and J lost 4 bases.

This clonotype was recorded at least ten times. The chain combines TRBV10-3 with TRBJ2-3; weak D call: TRBD1 (6 bases). Trimming stripped 1 base from V and 5 bases from J, with 7 bases between. The CDR3 covers 13 residues. The germline V gene encodes CDR1 ENHRY and CDR2 SYGVKD. The DNA of the CDR3 is TGTGCCATCAGTGAGTTAGGGGGAGATACGCAGTATTTT. Translated, it gives CAISELGGDTQYF.

The sample holds many counts of this clonotype. The chain employs TRBV2 and TRBJ2-2, with D possibly called TRBD1 or TRBD2 (6 bases each). V was trimmed by 1 base and J by 4 bases, leaving 10 bases between them. The CDR3 covers 15 residues. Germline CDR1 is SNHLY and CDR2 is FYNNEI. CDR3 protein: CASSEDREVTGELFF. CDR3 bases: TGTGCCAGCAGTGAAGACAGGGAGGTCACCGGGGAGCTGTTTTTT.

This clonotype was counted at least ten times. The rearrangement links TRBV11-2 to TRBJ2-2; D is ambiguous. The CDR3 covers 12 residues. Germline CDR1 is SGHAT and CDR2 is FQNNGV. V lost 8 bases and J lost 7, with 11 bases in between. This CDR3 reads CASAWIGGELFF. The CDR3 DNA sequence: TGTGCCAGCGCCTGGATTGGCGGGGAGCTGTTTTTT.

In this sample, this clonotype turned up many times. The CDR3 spells CASSPEGAGYEQYF. The CDR3, as DNA: TGTGCCAGCAGCCCCGAGGGGGCAGGCTACGAGCAGTACTTC. The chain is built from TRBV3-1 and TRBJ2-7; 7 nucleotides align to TRBD1. V dropped 4 bases and J dropped 3; count of bases not matched to a gene: 6. The germline CDR1 and CDR2 sequences are LGHDT and YNNKEL (reference sequence). The CDR3 length is 14 residues.

In its sample, this clonotype was seen many times. The chain couples TRBV6-5 to TRBJ2-1; D is possibly TRBD2 (5 bases). This CDR3 comprises 12 residues. In germline, CDR1 is MNHEY, CDR2 SVGAGI. Trimming stripped 6 bases from V and 7 bases from J, with 10 bases between. The DNA for the CDR3 is TGTGCCAGCAGCCGGGATGCGAATGAGCAGTTCTTC. It translates to CASSRDANEQFF.

In its sample, this clonotype was seen a few times. A far larger clone is one base from this, pointing to a likely read error. Here the CDR3 reads CASIPRGTGSPYEQFF. The CDR3 coding sequence is TGTGCCAGCATTCCTCGCGGGACAGGGAGTCCCTACGAGCAGTTCTTC. This rearrangement joins TRBV11-2 to TRBJ2-1; TRBD1 matches 9 bases. V dropped 7 bases and J dropped 10; count of bases not matched to a gene: 17. The CDR3 is 16 residues long. Germline CDR1 SGHAT, CDR2 FQNNGV.

This clonotype was counted at least ten times. The V and J genes are TRBV7-9 and TRBJ2-5; D unclear. Between the trimmed V and J ends, which lost 5 bases and 5 bases, there was a span of 12 bases. This CDR3 is built from 13 residues. Germline lookup yields CDR1 SEHNR and CDR2 FQNEAQ (reference sequence). The chain's CDR3 is CASSPEVRETQYF. CDR3 bases: TGTGCCAGCAGCCCAGAAGTACGTGAGACCCAGTACTTC.

Many counts were recorded for this clonotype. The chain couples TRBV30 to TRBJ1-5; TRBD1 matches 7 bases. Per germline, CDR1 GTSNPN and CDR2 SVGIG (reference sequence). The J segment lost 4 bases and the V segment lost 4 bases, leaving 7 bases of the junction unmatched. The CDR3 covers 14 residues. This CDR3 reads CAWTGQLGNQPQHF. The CDR3 nucleotides read TGTGCCTGGACGGGACAGCTGGGAAATCAGCCCCAGCATTTT.

This clonotype appeared a few times. The chain has TRBV5-1 and TRBJ2-3; D is undetermined. V lost 0 bases to trimming and J lost 0 bases, with 8 bases between them. Germline CDR1 SGHRS, CDR2 YFSETQ. This CDR3 has 15 amino acids. The CDR3: CASSLEAPSTDTQYF. DNA for the CDR3: TGCGCCAGCAGCTTGGAGGCCCCGAGCACAGATACGCAGTATTTT.

This clonotype was seen many times. This chain links TRBV27 with TRBJ2-3; 10 bases align to TRBD1. J gave up 15 bases and V 2 bases, and 2 bases lay outside the gene matches. This CDR3 comprises 11 residues. CDR1 is MNHEY, CDR2 SMNVEV, per germline (reference sequence). This CDR3 reads CASSLGTGEYF. CDR3 sequence (DNA): TGTGCCAGCAGTTTAGGGACAGGGGAATATTTT.

Points on this clonotype: This sequence is one base from a far larger clone and is likely a read error. CDR3 sequence reads: CASSRDSSYEQFF. In DNA, the CDR3 is TGTGCCAGCAGCCGCGACAGCTCCTACGAGCAGTTCTTC. This rearrangement joins TRBV28 to TRBJ2-1; a possible D gene is TRBD1 (5 bases). Germline assignment: CDR1 MDHEN and CDR2 SYDVKM. Trimming cost V 6 bases and J 10 bases, with 16 bases left between them. CDR3 length: 13 amino acids.

This clonotype occurred many times. The chain is built from TRBV6-5 and TRBJ2-7; D ambiguous. The CDR3 loop spans 15 amino acids. Germline V gives CDR1 MNHEY, CDR2 SVGAGI. The ends were cut back, 0 bases at V and 0 bases at J, with 9 bases in the middle. This CDR3 reads CASSYSFPSSYEQYF. The CDR3 DNA follows: TGTGCCAGCAGTTACTCGTTTCCGAGCTCCTACGAGCAGTACTTC.

This clonotype was counted at least ten times. The J gene is TRBJ2-7, the V gene TRBV7-9; D remains unclear. The CDR3 extends over 12 amino acids. V lost 2 bases and J 12 bases, leaving 14 bases between the germline ends. Germline CDR1 SEHNR, CDR2 FQNEAQ (reference sequence). In nucleotides, the CDR3 is TGTGCCAGCAGCTTAAAAAAGAACCTCCGGTACTTC. Protein sequence: CASSLKKNLRYF.

This chain connects TRBV6-5 to TRBJ1-2, with no clear D. The length of the CDR3 is 12 residues. V was shortened by 6 bases and J by 2 bases, with 7 bases between the two germline ends. The germline gives CDR1 MNHEY, CDR2 SVGAGI. The CDR3 DNA reads as TGTGCCAGCAGGCGTCCAAACTATGGCTACACCTTC. Translated: CASRRPNYGYTF.